These 21 T cell receptor beta chains were sequenced from one sample in a study of radiation and T cells in renal cell carcinoma. Treatment of the sample: treatment-naive control, cytoreductive nephrectomy. Assay: immunoSEQ multiplex PCR; the TCRdb copy retains only in-frame clones and omits some. Counted here are 23,000 or so clones, 58% occurring once; the ten biggest clones make up about 20%. The sample here was tumor tissue, taken from a patient whose treatment was nephrectomy without radiotherapy. The receptors shown here come from a man aged 40-49 years with renal cell carcinoma.

The genes are TRBV6-1 and TRBJ2-6; possible D gene TRBD2, 6 bases. CDR3 length: 15 amino acids. The V gene lost 8 bases and the J gene lost 1 base, with 12 bases spanning the gap. The germline CDR1 and CDR2 sequences are MNHNS and SASEGT. This chain's CDR3 is CASRGGESGANVLTF. For the CDR3, the DNA is TGTGCCAGCCGCGGAGGGGAGTCTGGGGCCAACGTCCTGACTTTC.

This clone was observed a few times. The rearrangement joins TRBV4-1 to TRBJ1-2; D is ambiguous. The CDR3 is made up of 14 amino acids. The V gene lost 2 bases and the J gene lost 5 bases, with 12 bases spanning the gap. Germline CDR1 and CDR2: MGHRA and YSYEKL. CDR3 coding DNA: TGCGCCAGCAGCCAACCCGACAACCCATATGGCTACACCTTC. Protein product: CASSQPDNPYGYTF.

This chain links TRBV7-2 with TRBJ2-4, with D perhaps assigned TRBD1 or TRBD2 (5 bases each). Germline CDR1 SGHTA, CDR2 FQGNSA. The CDR3 totals 12 residues. The germline V and J ends were trimmed by 4 bases and 8 bases, with 9 bases remaining between them. The CDR3 loop is CASSSLGDIQYF. The DNA of the CDR3 is TGTGCCAGCAGCTCCTTGGGGGACATTCAGTACTTC.

The chain couples TRBV4-3 to TRBJ1-2; no firm D call. Germline V lookup: CDR1 LGHNA, CDR2 YSLEER. Trimming removed 0 bases from V and 3 bases from J, with 11 bases in between. The CDR3 contains 15 residues. This chain's CDR3 is CASSQDARGDYGYTF. As DNA, the CDR3 is TGCGCCAGCAGCCAAGATGCCCGGGGTGACTATGGCTACACCTTC.

This clone was seen a handful of times. The chain carries TRBV25-1 and TRBJ1-2; no reliable D call. This CDR3 has 13 residues. In germline, CDR1 is MGHDK, CDR2 SYGVNS. Trimming pared 6 bases from V and 0 bases from J, leaving 8 bases between. The chain's CDR3 is CASRSNANYGYTF. Written as DNA, the CDR3 is TGTGCCAGCAGGAGCAATGCTAACTATGGCTACACCTTC.

This clone came up a few times. The genes are TRBV7-2 and TRBJ2-2, with unresolved D. V lost 0 bases and J 3 bases, leaving 5 bases between the germline ends. Germline V lookup: CDR1 SGHTA, CDR2 FQGNSA. CDR3 length: 14 residues. This CDR3 reads CASSLAGDTGELFF. DNA for the CDR3: TGTGCCAGCAGCTTAGCTGGGGACACCGGGGAGCTGTTTTTT. Together with reference TRBV7-2 and TRBJ2-2, the CDR3 gives the full variable domain: GAGVSQSPSNKVTEKGKDVELRCDPISGHTALYWYRQSLGQGLEFLIYFQGNSAPDKSGLPSDRFSAERTGGSVSTLTIQRTQQEDSAVYLCASSLAGDTGELFFGEGSRLTVL.

This clone was seen just once. The DNA for the CDR3 is TGTGCCAGCGAGGCCGGTAGCAATCAGCCCCAGCATTTT. Its protein product is CASEAGSNQPQHF. V is TRBV2 and J is TRBJ1-5; no definite D call. This CDR3 has 13 amino acids. Looked up from germline, CDR1 is SNHLY and CDR2 is FYNNEI. The V and J ends lost 8 bases and 0 bases respectively, with 8 bases between them.

This clone is medium-sized. The sample contains more than one DNA sequence encoding this CDR3. V is TRBV5-1 and J is TRBJ1-2; 7 positions match TRBD1. The CDR3 has 13 residues. Germline V gene sequence: CDR1 SGHRS, CDR2 YFSETQ. V dropped 4 bases and J dropped 5; count of bases not matched to a gene: 5. The CDR3 protein is CASSPGTAYGYTF. CDR3 in DNA: TGCGCCAGCAGCCCCGGGACAGCTTATGGCTACACCTTC.

This sequence joins TRBV6-1 and TRBJ2-3; 11 bases agree with TRBD2. Unmatched junction bases numbered 3, after V lost 2 bases and J lost 2 bases. This CDR3 contains 16 residues. Germline lookup yields CDR1 MNHNS and CDR2 SASEGT. The CDR3 DNA reads as TGTGCCAGCAGTGAAATTAGCGGGGGGGCCACAGATACGCAGTATTTT. This sequence encodes CASSEISGGATDTQYF.

The V and J genes are TRBV9 and TRBJ2-6; 8 bases map to TRBD1. Trimming removed 3 bases from V and 4 bases from J; junction bases left unmatched: 3. From germline, CDR1 is SGDLS and CDR2 YYNGEE. There are 15 residues in the CDR3. This CDR3 reads CASSGQGSGANVLTF. CDR3 in DNA: TGTGCCAGCAGCGGACAGGGGTCCGGGGCCAACGTCCTGACTTTC.

The chain carries TRBV19 and TRBJ1-1; 9 bases align to TRBD1. CDR3 size: 14 residues. Trimming at V came to 6 bases and at J to 6 bases, leaving 8 bases not matched to a gene. Per the germline V gene, CDR1 is LNHDA and CDR2 is SQIVND (reference sequence). The CDR3 loop reads CASRMTGGFAEAFF. CDR3 nucleotide sequence: TGTGCCAGTAGGATGACAGGGGGGTTCGCTGAAGCTTTCTTT.

The chain recombines TRBV5-8 with TRBJ2-1, with TRBD1 matching over 8 bases. Germline V lookup: CDR1 SGHTS, CDR2 YDEGEE. J lost 0 bases, V lost 3 bases, and 5 bases had no gene match. CDR3 length: 16 residues. The CDR3 DNA is TGTGCCAGCAGCTCTCGACAGGGGAGCTCCTACAATGAGCAGTTCTTC. This sequence encodes CASSSRQGSSYNEQFF. Based on the CDR3 plus reference TRBV5-8 and TRBJ2-1, the full variable domain is EAGVTQSPTHLIKTRGQQATLRCSPISGHTSVYWYQQALGLGLQFLLWYDEGEERNRGNFPPRFSGRQFPNYSSELNVNALELEDSALYLCASSSRQGSSYNEQFFGPGTRLTVL.

The J gene is TRBJ2-5, the V gene TRBV5-6; D remains unclear. Germline CDR1 is SGHDT and CDR2 is YYEEEE. This CDR3 comprises 14 residues. Trimming took 1 base from V and 0 from J, leaving 7 bases between them. The CDR3 DNA sequence: TGTGCCAGCAGCTTGACAAGGGACCAAGAGACCCAGTACTTC. The encoded protein is CASSLTRDQETQYF. Together with reference TRBV5-6 and TRBJ2-5, the CDR3 gives the full variable domain: DAGVTQSPTHLIKTRGQQVTLRCSPKSGHDTVSWYQQALGQGPQFIFQYYEEEERQRGNFPDRFSGHQFPNYSSELNVNALLLGDSALYLCASSLTRDQETQYFGPGTRLLVL.

The gene calls are TRBV27 and TRBJ2-2; 8 nucleotides match TRBD1. Germline CDR1 MNHEY, CDR2 SMNVEV (reference sequence). The J segment lost 7 bases and the V segment lost 3 bases, leaving 7 bases of the junction unmatched. CDR3 length equals 15 residues. The DNA for the CDR3 is TGTGCCAGCAGTTTGTCAGGGGGCGCCGTCGGGGAGCTGTTTTTT. Protein: CASSLSGGAVGELFF.

The gene calls are TRBV9 and TRBJ2-2, with TRBD2 matching over 9 bases. The V and J ends lost 4 bases and 8 bases, in that order; junction bases with no gene match: 6. There are 14 residues in the CDR3. Germline CDR1 reads SGDLS; CDR2 reads YYNGEE. The DNA for the CDR3 is TGTGCCAGCAGCCTGGGACTAGCTAGGGGGGAGCTGTTTTTT. Its translation: CASSLGLARGELFF.

The gene calls are TRBV10-2 and TRBJ2-1, with 8 bases matching TRBD2. Trimming cost V 6 bases and J 9 bases; bases outside gene matches: 13. The CDR3 spans 15 residues. Germline assignment: CDR1 WSHSY and CDR2 SAAADI. The CDR3 nucleotides are TGCGCCAGCAGCAGTCGGGGGGGGAGGGTCGGTGAGCAGTTCTTC. Protein sequence: CASSSRGGRVGEQFF.

The V call is TRBV28, the J call TRBJ1-1; D not resolved. Trimming pared 6 bases from V and 6 bases from J, leaving 17 bases between. CDR3 length equals 14 residues. Per germline, CDR1 MDHEN and CDR2 SYDVKM. The DNA of the CDR3 is TGTGCCAGCAGGTCCGGGCAGTGGGCCGCTGAAGCTTTCTTT. It translates to CASRSGQWAAEAFF. The full variable domain, completed using reference TRBV28 and TRBJ1-1, is DVKVTQSSRYLVKRTGEKVFLECVQDMDHENMFWYRQDPGLGLRLIYFSYDVKMKEKGDIPEGYSVSREKKERFSLILESASTNQTSMYLCASRSGQWAAEAFFGQGTRLTVV.

V gene TRBV28 combines with J gene TRBJ1-1, with D unresolved. Germline CDR1 MDHEN, CDR2 SYDVKM. The CDR3 has 14 residues. Deletions cut 3 bases from V and 1 base from J, with 9 bases between. CDR3 amino acids: CASSLGSSNTEAFF. The CDR3 region has the DNA TGTGCCAGCAGTTTGGGCAGCTCGAACACTGAAGCTTTCTTT.

The rearrangement joins TRBV2 to TRBJ2-7; no reliable D call. The CDR3 is 13 amino acids. The V end lost 2 bases, the J end lost 3 bases, and 8 bases lay between the germline ends. Germline assignment: CDR1 SNHLY and CDR2 FYNNEI. The CDR3 bases are TGTGCCAGCAGTGAAAGTAGCCTCTACGAGCAGTACTTC. This gives the protein CASSESSLYEQYF.

V and J are TRBV5-6 and TRBJ1-5, with D uncertain. CDR3 length equals 18 residues. The V end lost 4 bases, the J end lost 6 bases, and 26 bases lay between the germline ends. Germline CDR1 reads SGHDT; CDR2 reads YYEEEE. The CDR3 DNA follows: TGTGCCAGCAGCCGAGGAGGGTCGAGGAACTTAGCGGGTCAGCCCCAGCATTTT. Translating gives CASSRGGSRNLAGQPQHF. The full variable domain, in which reference TRBV5-6 and TRBJ1-5 provide the parts outside the CDR3, is DAGVTQSPTHLIKTRGQQVTLRCSPKSGHDTVSWYQQALGQGPQFIFQYYEEEERQRGNFPDRFSGHQFPNYSSELNVNALLLGDSALYLCASSRGGSRNLAGQPQHFGDGTRLSIL.

This clone was seen only once. This sequence joins TRBV6-1 and TRBJ2-4, with TRBD1 as a possible D gene (5 bases). V was clipped by 1 base and J by 0 bases, with 10 bases between them. Looked up from germline, CDR1 is MNHNS and CDR2 is SASEGT. This CDR3 is built from 16 residues. Here the CDR3 DNA reads TGTGCCAGCAGTGAAGAGGGGCTCGGAGCCAAAAACATTCAGTACTTC. This translates into CASSEEGLGAKNIQYF.